This T cell receptor (beta chain) was captured by sequencing in a study of vaccination and CD4 T cells after COVID-19. CDR3 length: 14 amino acids. The germline V and J ends were trimmed by 4 bases and 5 bases, with 12 bases remaining between them. Germline V gene sequence: CDR1 MGHDK, CDR2 SYGVNS. CD4+ T cells that had been cultured provided DNA sequenced with the Oncomine TCR Beta short-read assay. TCRdb analysed the PCR reads with MiXCR anew, one entry per CDR3 protein. The sample lists 20,000 to 25,000 distinct CDR3 sequences, around two fifths occurring once. Details on this clonotype: What it binds is unknown.

The sample's treatment: roughly 10-day PBMC culture with coronavirus spike peptide pools or control peptides (ViraFEST assay). The V and J genes are TRBV25-1 and TRBJ2-1, with D maybe TRBD1 (5 bases). Sample: CD4+ T cells from blood, cultured in vitro. This receptor was identified in a human donor who had recovered from COVID-19. CDR3 coding DNA: TGTGCCAGCAGTGTTCGATTAGGGGACAATGAGCAGTTCTTC. Translating it yields CASSVRLGDNEQFF.